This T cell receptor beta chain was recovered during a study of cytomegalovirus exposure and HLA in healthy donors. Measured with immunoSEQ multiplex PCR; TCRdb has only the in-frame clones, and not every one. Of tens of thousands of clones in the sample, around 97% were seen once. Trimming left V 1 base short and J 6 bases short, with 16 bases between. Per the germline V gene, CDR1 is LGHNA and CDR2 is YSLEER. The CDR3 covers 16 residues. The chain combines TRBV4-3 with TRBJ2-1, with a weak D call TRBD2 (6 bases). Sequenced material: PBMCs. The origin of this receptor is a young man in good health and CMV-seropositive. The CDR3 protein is CASSQAASGRSNEQFF. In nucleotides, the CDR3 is TGCGCCAGCAGCCAAGCGGCCAGCGGGCGCAGCAATGAGCAGTTCTTC.